The 23 T cell receptor beta chains presented below share a single source sample, sequenced in a study of blood T cell repertoires in COVID-19. TCRdb's table, derived via immunoSEQ multiplex PCR, lists solely in-frame clones and lacks some. The sample consists of about 110,000 clones, 80% of them appearing once. Source material: peripheral blood. The receptor set was obtained from a human donor in a cohort sampled during active or convalescent COVID-19.

V and J are TRBV7-2 and TRBJ2-7; 7 nucleotides align to TRBD2. Germline CDR1 is SGHTA and CDR2 is FQGNSA. The trim removed 6 bases at V and 6 bases at J, leaving 11 bases unmatched. This CDR3 spans 14 amino acids. The CDR3: CASSLWTSTPEQYF. Here the CDR3 DNA reads TGTGCCAGCAGTCTCTGGACTAGTACGCCCGAGCAGTACTTC.

This chain connects TRBV27 to TRBJ1-2; possibly TRBD1 for D (6 bases). Germline loops: CDR1 MNHEY, CDR2 SMNVEV (reference sequence). The CDR3 loop spans 14 amino acids. V was cut by 5 bases and J by 5 bases, with 15 bases left in between. The CDR3 nucleotides read TGTGCCAGCAGTGTGGACAGCAACGCTTATGGCTACACCTTC. Translated, it gives CASSVDSNAYGYTF.

This rearrangement joins TRBV14 to TRBJ1-1; 7 bases are shared with TRBD1. Trimming at V came to 3 bases and at J to 5 bases, leaving 15 bases not matched to a gene. The CDR3 loop spans 17 amino acids. The germline V gene encodes CDR1 SGHDN and CDR2 FVKESK. The CDR3 DNA reads as TGTGCCAGCAGCCATCAGACAGGGCGGGATTTAGTGACTGAAGCTTTCTTT. Encoded protein: CASSHQTGRDLVTEAFF.

The CDR3 nucleotides read TGTGCCACCAGCAGAGATCGAGGGGCGGGACAGGGATTCTACAATGAGCAGTTCTTC. It translates to CATSRDRGAGQGFYNEQFF. The chain has TRBV15 and TRBJ2-1; 9 nucleotides align to TRBD1. Germline loops: CDR1 LNHNV, CDR2 YYDKDF (reference sequence). The trim removed 0 bases at V and 3 bases at J, leaving 12 bases unmatched. The CDR3 is made up of 19 amino acids.

J is TRBJ2-1 and V is TRBV4-1; 11 bases are shared with TRBD2. Unmatched junction bases numbered 11, after V lost 4 bases and J lost 0 bases. The CDR3 consists of 19 residues. CDR1 is MGHRA and CDR2 is YSYEKL in the germline V gene. The CDR3 protein is CASSRELAGATSSYNEQFF. The CDR3 coding sequence is TGCGCCAGCAGCCGCGAACTAGCGGGGGCTACCAGCTCCTACAATGAGCAGTTCTTC.

The genes are TRBV19 and TRBJ2-1, with 9 bases aligning to TRBD1. Germline trimming cut 10 bases from V and 6 bases from J; bases unmatched to any gene: 4. This CDR3 is built from 12 residues. The germline V gene has CDR1 LNHDA and CDR2 SQIVND (reference sequence). CDR3 DNA: TGTGCCACAAGACAGGGGGGCAATGAGCAGTTCTTC. It codes for CATRQGGNEQFF.

This sequence joins TRBV10-1 and TRBJ2-2; the match to TRBD1 covers 11 bases. In germline, CDR1 is WNHNN, CDR2 SYGVQD (reference sequence). CDR3 length equals 16 residues. V shed 3 bases, J shed 5 bases, and the junction held 5 bases outside the gene matches. CDR3 loop: CASSDYRDRGTGELFF. In DNA, the CDR3 is TGCGCCAGCAGTGACTACCGGGACAGGGGGACCGGGGAGCTGTTTTTT.

V gene TRBV7-2 combines with J gene TRBJ2-7; TRBD2 aligns across 7 bases. Trimming took 5 bases from V and 6 from J; bases not matched to a gene: 10. Germline V lookup: CDR1 SGHTA, CDR2 FQGNSA. The CDR3 contains 14 residues. As DNA, the CDR3 is TGTGCCAGCAGCCTAGACTACTCTAGCGGCGAGCAGTACTTC. The encoded protein is CASSLDYSSGEQYF.

This rearrangement joins TRBV27 to TRBJ2-7; perhaps TRBD2 as D (7 bases). Deletions cut 6 bases from V and 0 bases from J, with 18 bases between. The V gene's germline CDR1 is MNHEY and CDR2 SMNVEV (reference sequence). The CDR3 loop spans 16 amino acids. This chain's CDR3 is CASSPYEGGVSYEQYF. For the CDR3, the DNA is TGTGCCAGCAGCCCTTATGAGGGGGGGGTCTCCTACGAGCAGTACTTC.

This clone was seen more than once but under ten times. The rearrangement links TRBV25-1 to TRBJ2-4; D remains ambiguous. Germline V CDR1 and CDR2: MGHDK, SYGVNS. CDR3 length: 11 amino acids. The V and J ends lost 3 bases and 10 bases respectively, with 7 bases between them. Written as DNA, the CDR3 is TGTGCCAGCAGTGATTATACTATTCAGTACTTC. Translating it yields CASSDYTIQYF.

V and J are TRBV19 and TRBJ1-5; D perhaps matches TRBD1 (5 bases). V dropped 1 base and J dropped 5 bases, with 12 bases sitting between them. Per the germline V gene, CDR1 is LNHDA and CDR2 is SQIVND (reference sequence). This CDR3 has 15 amino acids. This CDR3 reads CASSIGGRHDQPQHF. In DNA form, the CDR3 reads TGTGCCAGTAGTATAGGGGGCCGGCACGATCAGCCCCAGCATTTT.

This rearrangement joins TRBV4-3 to TRBJ1-2; maybe TRBD1 (6 bases). In germline, CDR1 is LGHNA, CDR2 YSLEER. The CDR3 runs to 11 residues. The V gene lost 7 bases and the J gene lost 6 bases, with 9 bases spanning the gap. CDR3 residues: CASIRGNGYTF. In DNA, the CDR3 is TGCGCCAGCATCAGGGGAAATGGCTACACCTTC.

The chain links TRBV5-6 to TRBJ1-3; D unresolved. The CDR3 consists of 13 residues. Germline CDR1 SGHDT, CDR2 YYEEEE. V gave up 1 base and J gave up 9 bases, with 11 bases separating them. The CDR3 DNA follows: TGTGCCAGCAGCTTGTCCGGGTTTGGCACCATATATTTT. Protein: CASSLSGFGTIYF.

The chain carries TRBV11-3 and TRBJ2-3; maybe TRBD2 (6 bases). The CDR3 is 16 amino acids. The V gene's germline CDR1 is SGHNT and CDR2 YENEEA. The V gene lost 3 bases and the J gene lost 4 bases, with 17 bases spanning the gap. The CDR3 DNA is TGTGCCAGCAGCTTGGGCGGGGATACACAATCAGATACGCAGTATTTT. Translation gives CASSLGGDTQSDTQYF.

J is TRBJ1-2 and V is TRBV6-2 or TRBV6-3; D is unresolved. CDR1 MNHEY and CDR2 SVGEGT come from the germline V gene. The CDR3 runs 14 residues. V lost 2 bases and J 4 bases, leaving 11 bases between the germline ends. This CDR3 reads CASSYPTISYGYTF. CDR3 nucleotides: TGTGCCAGCAGTTACCCGACAATCAGCTATGGCTACACCTTC.

V gene TRBV9 combines with J gene TRBJ2-5; 8 bases map to TRBD1. The V gene end was trimmed by 3 bases and the J gene end by 4 bases; junction bases not matched to a gene: 2. CDR1 is SGDLS, CDR2 YYNGEE, per germline. The CDR3 has 13 amino acids. CDR3 in amino acids: CASSGGTGETQYF. CDR3 in DNA: TGTGCCAGCAGCGGGGGGACAGGAGAGACCCAGTACTTC.

The chain recombines TRBV19 with TRBJ2-1; D is unclear. Per the germline V gene, CDR1 is LNHDA and CDR2 is SQIVND (reference sequence). The CDR3 runs to 14 residues. V shed 5 bases and J shed 2 bases, with 10 bases lying between them. CDR3 sequence (DNA): TGTGCCAGTAGTGGCCTGTATACCTACAATGAGCAGTTCTTC. Encoded protein: CASSGLYTYNEQFF. Looking up the rest from reference TRBV19 and TRBJ2-1 gives the full variable domain: DGGITQSPKYLFRKEGQNVTLSCEQNLNHDAMYWYRQDPGQGLRLIYYSQIVNDFQKGDIAEGYSVSREKKESFPLTVTSAQKNPTAFYLCASSGLYTYNEQFFGPGTRLTVL.

The gene calls are TRBV6-2 or TRBV6-3 and TRBJ1-6; TRBD1 is a possible D gene (5 bases). Per germline, CDR1 MNHEY and CDR2 SVGEGT. Trimming removed 2 bases from V and 0 bases from J, with 14 bases in between. This CDR3 has 18 amino acids. CDR3 amino acids: CASSYEGRTSSYNSPLHF. CDR3 sequence (DNA): TGTGCCAGCAGTTACGAGGGACGGACTAGCTCCTATAATTCACCCCTCCACTTT.

V and J are TRBV14 and TRBJ1-2, with 10 nucleotides matching TRBD1. The junction had 6 bases not matched to a gene; V was cut back by 1 base and J by 4 bases. Germline values: CDR1 SGHDN, CDR2 FVKESK. This CDR3 comprises 16 residues. The CDR3 region is CASSQADRGRGYGYTF. The CDR3 coding sequence is TGTGCCAGCAGCCAAGCAGACAGGGGGCGCGGCTATGGCTACACCTTC.

This chain uses TRBV2 with TRBJ1-5; 10 bases are a match to TRBD1. From germline, CDR1 is SNHLY and CDR2 FYNNEI. J lost 2 bases, V lost 6 bases, and 7 bases had no gene match. The CDR3 contains 16 residues. The CDR3 DNA follows: TGTGCCAGCAGGGGCCGGGACAGGGGAGGCAATCAGCCCCAGCATTTT. Translation gives CASRGRDRGGNQPQHF. The whole variable domain, remainder taken from reference TRBV2 and TRBJ1-5, is EPEVTQTPSHQVTQMGQEVILRCVPISNHLYFYWYRQILGQKVEFLVSFYNNEISEKSEIFDDQFSVERPDGSNFTLKIRSTKLEDSAMYFCASRGRDRGGNQPQHFGDGTRLSIL.

V gene TRBV7-2 combines with J gene TRBJ2-7; 7 nucleotides agree with TRBD1. The germline gives CDR1 SGHTA, CDR2 FQGNSA. The V segment lost 6 bases and the J segment 2 bases; nucleotides outside the gene matches: 10. The CDR3 has 15 amino acids. The CDR3 is CASSLDRARTYEQYF. The CDR3 DNA reads TGTGCCAGCAGTCTTGACAGGGCGAGGACCTACGAGCAGTACTTC. Supplemented by reference TRBV7-2 and TRBJ2-7, the full variable domain reads GAGVSQSPSNKVTEKGKDVELRCDPISGHTALYWYRQSLGQGLEFLIYFQGNSAPDKSGLPSDRFSAERTGGSVSTLTIQRTQQEDSAVYLCASSLDRARTYEQYFGPGTRLTVT.

The J gene is TRBJ1-2, the V gene TRBV19; tentative D call: TRBD1 (5 bases). CDR1 and CDR2 from the germline V gene are LNHDA and SQIVND (reference sequence). V lost 6 bases, J lost 3 bases, and 17 bases lay in between. The CDR3 consists of 15 residues. In DNA form, the CDR3 reads TGTGCCAGTAGGCCCGGGGCGGGGCGCTACTATGGCTACACCTTC. Translated: CASRPGAGRYYGYTF.

The V and J genes are TRBV9 and TRBJ2-1, with 9 bases fitting TRBD2. Germline lookup yields CDR1 SGDLS and CDR2 YYNGEE. The CDR3 extends over 16 amino acids. V dropped 4 bases and J dropped 2; count of bases not matched to a gene: 7. The CDR3 DNA is TGTGCCAGCAGCTTAACATTAGCGGGGGCCTACAATGAGCAGTTCTTC. It yields the protein CASSLTLAGAYNEQFF.